The rows below give T cell receptor beta chains drawn from one sample of a study of tumor and adjacent non-tumor tissue in lung cancer. TCRdb re-called the multiplex PCR reads with MiXCR, one entry per CDR3 protein. The repertoire includes approximately 120,000 distinct CDR3 sequences, about 66% of them detected once, and more than 10% sits in the top ten. Sequencing input: lung tumor tissue. These receptors were collected from a man aged 25 to 40 with non-small cell lung cancer. Each CDR3 is given with its conserved first and last residue. A D gene is named only where the DNA matches it firmly. Part of the rows lack a size; the others show once, few, many or a class for expanded clones.

v_gene	d_gene	j_gene	abundance	CDR3aa	CDR3nt
TRBV7-2	-	TRBJ2-5	-	CASSVDMGVETQYF	TGTGCCAGCAGCGTGGACATGGGTGTTGAGACCCAGTACTTC
TRBV6-1	-	TRBJ2-3	many	CASSVTNTDTQYF	TGTGCCAGCAGTGTGACTAACACAGATACGCAGTATTTT
TRBV5-6	TRBD1	TRBJ1-3	few	CVSNHVRDSGNTIYF	TGTGTCAGCAACCACGTCCGGGACAGCGGAAACACCATATATTTT
TRBV7-9	-	TRBJ1-3	-	CASRTTGFSGNTIYF	TGTGCCAGCAGGACGACAGGTTTTTCTGGAAACACCATATATTTT
TRBV29-1	-	TRBJ2-2	-	CSVSVEGHLGSGELFF	TGCAGCGTGAGTGTGGAGGGACACCTAGGCAGCGGGGAGCTGTTTTTT
TRBV20-1	-	TRBJ2-1	-	CSAKTAISYNEQFF	TGCAGTGCCAAGACTGCCATCTCCTACAATGAGCAGTTCTTC
TRBV6-1	TRBD2	TRBJ2-7	-	CASTGLAGGYEQYF	TGTGCCAGCACTGGACTAGCGGGAGGCTACGAACAGTACTTC
TRBV28	TRBD2	TRBJ2-3	few	CANSYLAATDTQYF	TGTGCCAACAGCTATCTAGCGGCTACAGATACGCAGTATTTT
TRBV20-1	-	TRBJ2-3	-	CSVTTPGGTDTQYF	TGCAGTGTCACCACTCCGGGAGGCACAGATACGCAGTATTTT
TRBV11-3	-	TRBJ2-1	-	CASNPTPSKEQFF	TGTGCCAGTAACCCCACACCTAGCAAAGAGCAGTTCTTC